The 4 T cell receptor beta chains given below trace back to one sample, sequenced in a study of OX40 agonist ivuxolimab in advanced cancers. Libraries were built with the immunoSEQ multiplex PCR assay. Sourced from immuneACCESS, this table was stored by TCRdb with only in-frame sequences that have V and J called. A share of the clones is absent; for the studies checked, an unresolved V gene accounts for under half, and the remainder has no known explanation. The sample table contains some 12,000 clones; only one count was recorded for nearly 85% of them. Together, the top ten hold 10% of the sample. Sequenced here: CD4+ or CD8+ T cells sorted from blood, sampled in a trial of the OX40 agonist ivuxolimab. These receptors originate from an adult with an advanced solid tumor such as melanoma, head and neck, liver or kidney cancer.

On this clone: Germline and junction disagree at one end, which may indicate a read error. The chain carries TRBV7-9 and TRBJ2-3; unclear D gene. The CDR3 is 11 residues long. Germline CDR1 SEHNR, CDR2 FQNEAQ (reference sequence). CDR3 DNA sequence: TGTGCCAGCAGCGCGAAGGCGGATTCCCTTTTT. Residues: CASSAKADSLF. Based on the CDR3 plus reference TRBV7-9 and TRBJ2-3, the full variable domain is DTGVSQNPRHKITKRGQNVTFRCDPISEHNRLYWYRQTLGQGPEFLTYFQNEAQLEKSRLLSDRFSAERPKGSFSTLEIQRTEQGDSAMYLCASSAKADSLFGPGTRLTVL.

V and J are TRBV19 and TRBJ2-4; TRBD2 might be the D (7 bases). The V and J ends lost 7 bases and 0 bases respectively, with 16 bases between them. The CDR3 sequence is 16 residues long. Germline V CDR1 and CDR2: LNHDA, SQIVND (reference sequence). The CDR3 is CASTLGGGLAKNIQYF. The CDR3 bases are TGTGCCAGTACCCTAGGGGGGGGCCTAGCCAAAAACATTCAGTACTTC.

The rearrangement uses TRBV7-2 and TRBJ2-2; 8 bases line up with TRBD2. The CDR3 contains 15 residues. The V gene's germline CDR1 is SGHTA and CDR2 FQGNSA. V trimming: 2 bases; J trimming: 1 base; junction bases outside the gene matches: 0. The CDR3 loop reads CASSLTSGNTGELFF. CDR3 bases: TGTGCCAGCAGCTTAACTAGCGGGAACACCGGGGAGCTGTTTTTT.

This clone was observed a single time. This chain joins TRBV6-4 and TRBJ2-1; D might be TRBD2 (6 bases). The CDR3 is 21 amino acids. CDR1 and CDR2 (germline): MRHNA, SNTAGT. Trimming took off 0 bases at V and 8 bases at J, with 32 bases between the two ends. CDR3: CASSDSRTLSREVPSVDEQFF. The CDR3 nucleotides are TGTGCCAGCAGTGACTCGAGAACCCTTTCGAGGGAGGTTCCGTCTGTTGATGAGCAGTTCTTC.